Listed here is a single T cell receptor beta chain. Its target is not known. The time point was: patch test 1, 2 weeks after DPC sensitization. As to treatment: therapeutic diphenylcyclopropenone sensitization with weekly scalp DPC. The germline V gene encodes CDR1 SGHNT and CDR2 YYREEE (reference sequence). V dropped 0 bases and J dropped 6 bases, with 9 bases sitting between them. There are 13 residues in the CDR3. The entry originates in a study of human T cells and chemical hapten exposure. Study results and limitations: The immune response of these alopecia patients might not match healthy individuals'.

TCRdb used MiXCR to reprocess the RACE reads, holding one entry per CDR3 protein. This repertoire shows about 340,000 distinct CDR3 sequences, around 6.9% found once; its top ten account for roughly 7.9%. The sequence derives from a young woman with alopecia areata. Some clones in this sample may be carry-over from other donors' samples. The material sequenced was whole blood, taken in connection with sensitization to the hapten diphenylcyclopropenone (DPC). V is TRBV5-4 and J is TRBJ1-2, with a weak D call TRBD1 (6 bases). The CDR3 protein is CASSLAGDNGYTF. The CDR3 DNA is TGTGCCAGCAGCTTGGCAGGGGATAATGGCTACACCTTC.